These 27 T cell receptor beta chains came from one sample sequenced in a study of monozygotic twins with inflammatory bowel disease. TCRdb reprocessed the 5' RACE reads and reports one entry per CDR3 protein, with no DNA. The sample holds approximately 400,000 distinct CDR3 sequences. Sequencing was done on a sample of blood. The receptors originated from a human donor with ulcerative colitis or Crohn's disease, or a healthy co-twin of an affected twin (not recorded which).

The rearrangement links TRBV15 to TRBJ2-5. The CDR3 extends over 15 amino acids. Germline CDR1 is LNHNV and CDR2 is YYDKDF (reference sequence). This CDR3 reads CATSRDMAGQETQYF.

The chain joins TRBV28 to TRBJ2-7; TCRdb lists TRBD1, though no DNA is available to test this call. CDR1 and CDR2 from the germline V gene are MDHEN and SYDVKM. The CDR3 loop spans 16 amino acids. This CDR3 reads CASSSPRTGLTYEQYF.

The chain joins TRBV7-2 to TRBJ2-1; TCRdb names TRBD1, which stays unverified in the absence of DNA. Per germline, CDR1 SGHTA and CDR2 FQGNSA. This CDR3 region has 15 residues. The CDR3 spells CASSAQAYSYNEQFF. The complete variable domain, with remaining parts taken from reference TRBV7-2 and TRBJ2-1, reads GAGVSQSPSNKVTEKGKDVELRCDPISGHTALYWYRQSLGQGLEFLIYFQGNSAPDKSGLPSDRFSAERTGGSVSTLTIQRTQQEDSAVYLCASSAQAYSYNEQFFGPGTRLTVL.

The chain's CDR3 is CASSLHQGGFYNEQFF. V usage is TRBV7-3 and J usage is TRBJ2-1. This CDR3 contains 16 residues. Germline-derived CDR1 and CDR2 are SGHTA and FQGTGA.

The gene calls are TRBV12-3 or TRBV12-4 and TRBJ2-5; the TRBD2 assignment by TCRdb is unverifiable without DNA. The CDR3 spans 19 residues. The CDR3: CASSLKSGTSGGNIETQYF.

This CDR3 is CASSPLGGATNEKLFF. This chain joins TRBV28 and TRBJ1-4; with no DNA, the TCRdb D assignment of TRBD1 cannot be verified. The CDR3 contains 16 residues. Germline values: CDR1 MDHEN, CDR2 SYDVKM.

The chain employs TRBV6-1 and TRBJ2-7; TCRdb outputs TRBD2, but without DNA this stays unchecked. This CDR3 contains 15 residues. CDR1 is MNHNS and CDR2 is SASEGT in the germline V gene. The CDR3 region is CASTRSGGAGYEQYF.

The chain uses TRBV12-3 or TRBV12-4 and TRBJ2-3; no DNA is available, so the TRBD1 call from TCRdb remains unchecked. This CDR3 spans 16 amino acids. CDR3 residues: CASSKRIGEWWDTQYF.

The genes are TRBV20-1 and TRBJ1-1; TCRdb picks TRBD1, but there is no DNA to check that call. Germline lookup yields CDR1 DFQATT and CDR2 SNEGSKA (reference sequence). This CDR3 is 12 amino acids long. The CDR3 here is CSASSGTVEAFF.

The chain recombines TRBV6-2 or TRBV6-3 with TRBJ1-2. The germline V gene encodes CDR1 MNHEY and CDR2 SVGEGT. CDR3 size: 15 residues. CDR3 region: CASRSSFVNVYGYTF.

The chain uses TRBV6-2 or TRBV6-3 and TRBJ1-5; TCRdb's assignment of TRBD1 cannot be checked, as there is no DNA. Germline CDR1 and CDR2: MNHEY and SVGEGT. The CDR3 length is 16 residues. The CDR3 sequence: CASRPGQGRSTQPQHF.

CDR3: CSAFTGYWCTF. The chain couples TRBV20-1 to TRBJ1-2; TCRdb designates TRBD1, a call that cannot be tested without DNA. Germline-derived CDR1 and CDR2 are DFQATT and SNEGSKA (reference sequence). The CDR3 runs 11 residues.

The rearrangement joins TRBV20-1 to TRBJ1-1. The V gene's germline CDR1 is DFQATT and CDR2 SNEGSKA (reference sequence). The CDR3 has 14 residues. The CDR3: CSASAGIRNTEAFF.

The CDR3 loop is CASSPPYRNEQFF. The chain combines TRBV13 with TRBJ2-1; the D gene TCRdb calls, TRBD2, cannot be checked with no DNA. This CDR3 is 13 amino acids long. Germline CDR1 PRHDT, CDR2 FYEKMQ (reference sequence).

The chain uses TRBV29-1 and TRBJ2-5; TCRdb picks TRBD1, but there is no DNA to check that call. The germline V gene encodes CDR1 SQVTM and CDR2 ANQGSEA. The CDR3 sequence is 11 residues long. The CDR3 region is CSAGVRGHHYF.

V is TRBV11-1 and J is TRBJ1-6; TCRdb designates TRBD1, a call that cannot be tested without DNA. The length of the CDR3 is 18 residues. CDR1 and CDR2 (germline): SGHAT, FQDESV (reference sequence). CDR3 amino acids: CASSLGGTGGSYNSPLHF.

V gene TRBV29-1 combines with J gene TRBJ2-7; TCRdb outputs TRBD1, but without DNA this stays unchecked. CDR1 SQVTM and CDR2 ANQGSEA come from the germline V gene. The CDR3 extends over 13 amino acids. CDR3: CRVATGTSYEQYF.

This chain connects TRBV20-1 to TRBJ2-1. CDR3 length equals 14 residues. The V gene's germline CDR1 is DFQATT and CDR2 SNEGSKA (reference sequence). Here the CDR3 reads CRPTAGSSYNEQFF.

The V call is TRBV7-6, the J call TRBJ2-1; as DNA is missing, the TRBD2 call by TCRdb cannot be tested. The CDR3 contains 15 residues. Germline CDR1 and CDR2: SGHVS and FNYEAQ. CDR3 loop: CASSSSGVSYNEQFF.

This chain links TRBV20-1 with TRBJ1-5; TCRdb designates TRBD1, a call that cannot be tested without DNA. The CDR3 sequence is 15 residues long. CDR1 is DFQATT, CDR2 SNEGSKA, per germline (reference sequence). CDR3 protein: CSATHVTGVNQPQHF.

The chain has TRBV7-2 and TRBJ2-7. Germline values: CDR1 SGHTA, CDR2 FQGNSA. CDR3 length equals 11 residues. The CDR3 protein is CASRGAYEQYF.

The CDR3 here is CSATSRGQGRYEQYF. The chain links TRBV20-1 to TRBJ2-7; the D call from TCRdb, TRBD2, cannot be confirmed without DNA. This CDR3 region has 15 residues. Germline V gene data show CDR1 as DFQATT and CDR2 as SNEGSKA (reference sequence).

The rearrangement uses TRBV2 and TRBJ2-1; the D call from TCRdb, TRBD2, cannot be confirmed without DNA. Germline V gives CDR1 SNHLY, CDR2 FYNNEI. The CDR3 is made up of 14 amino acids. This chain's CDR3 is CASGRESGDNEQFF.

The rearrangement uses TRBV11-2 and TRBJ2-7; lacking DNA, the TRBD2 call made by TCRdb goes unchecked. This CDR3 contains 16 residues. In germline, CDR1 is SGHAT, CDR2 FQNNGV. CDR3 in amino acids: CASSLDGPVGAYEQYF.

V usage is TRBV5-1 and J usage is TRBJ2-7; the TRBD2 assignment by TCRdb is unverifiable without DNA. Germline V CDR1 and CDR2: SGHRS, YFSETQ. CDR3 size: 13 residues. The CDR3 loop is CASSASGGNEQYF.

This chain joins TRBV20-1 and TRBJ2-1; lacking DNA, the TRBD1 call made by TCRdb goes unchecked. This CDR3 region has 17 residues. Germline loops: CDR1 DFQATT, CDR2 SNEGSKA (reference sequence). The CDR3 sequence is CSARVRGQGVPYNEQFF.

The V call is TRBV5-1, the J call TRBJ2-2; TCRdb calls TRBD2, which cannot be checked without DNA. The V gene's germline CDR1 is SGHRS and CDR2 YFSETQ. The CDR3 is 15 amino acids. This CDR3 is CASSLSVGGTGELFF.